The present TCR beta chain was sequenced within a study of radiation and T cells in renal cell carcinoma. Study-wide points: From baseline, blood top tumor clonotypes peaked at 2 weeks post-radiation. Baseline intratumoral clonotype presence is unknown without pretreatment biopsies.

Repertoires were generated with immunoSEQ multiplex PCR, while TCRdb's copy carries only in-frame clones and drops some. The repertoire holds about 77,000 clones, approximately 87% seen once, with more than 2% in the top ten. Time point noted: blood 4 weeks post-SBRT, at nephrectomy. Treatment in this sample: 15 Gy SBRT to primary tumor, nephrectomy 4 weeks later. Nephrectomy followed 15 Gy stereotactic body radiation by 4 weeks. Blood was sampled at baseline, 2 weeks and 4 weeks after SBRT. This CDR3 contains 13 residues. The V segment lost 6 bases and the J segment 5 bases; nucleotides outside the gene matches: 6. The germline V gene has CDR1 KGHSH and CDR2 LQKENI. On this clone: Its antigen is not known.

The sequencing here drew on blood, taken from a patient whose treatment included radiotherapy and nephrectomy. The chain couples TRBV18 to TRBJ2-7; 8 bases agree with TRBD1. The receptor comes from a woman in her fifties or sixties with renal cell carcinoma. The CDR3: CASSQDRANEQYF. The DNA of the CDR3 is TGTGCCAGCTCGCAGGACAGGGCTAACGAGCAGTACTTC.